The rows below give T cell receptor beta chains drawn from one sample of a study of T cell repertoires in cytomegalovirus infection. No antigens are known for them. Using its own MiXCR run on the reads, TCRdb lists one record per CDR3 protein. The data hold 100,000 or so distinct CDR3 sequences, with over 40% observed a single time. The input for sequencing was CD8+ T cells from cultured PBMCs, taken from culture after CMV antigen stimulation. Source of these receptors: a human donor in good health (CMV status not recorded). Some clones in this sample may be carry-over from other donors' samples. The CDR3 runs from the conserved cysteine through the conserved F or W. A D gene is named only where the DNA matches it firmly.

CASSQGGNRNTEAFF	.	TRBV4-1
CASSRPRGTYNEQFF	.	TRBV11-2
CASSPADRWSGNEQFF	.	TRBV11-2
CASGGSLNTEAFF	.	TRBV4-2
CASSLSSGSGYTF	.	TRBV27
CASSPSPASYEQYF	.	TRBV12-3/TRBV12-4
CASSFLGDRGLNEQFF	TRBD1	TRBV12-3/TRBV12-4
CASSLSGTHEQFF	.	TRBV7-2
CASRSEGQGVSDTQYF	TRBD1	TRBV12-3/TRBV12-4
CASSMGAQETQYF	.	TRBV19
CASSLFLGAYNEQFF	.	TRBV27
CASSLGLTWGVTNEKLFF	.	TRBV28
CASSGTAQETQYF	TRBD1	TRBV7-9
CASSLGGAHSPLHF	.	TRBV7-9
CASSPRQGYTGELFF	TRBD1	TRBV7-6
CASSYSRQDLSYEQYF	.	TRBV6-2/TRBV6-3
CASSLTDKAWGGANVLTF	.	TRBV7-8
CASSLQGVDQETQYF	TRBD1	TRBV7-2
CASSYSNQGASSGNTIYF	TRBD1	TRBV6-5
CASSFDASSYNEQFF	.	TRBV7-3
CASSQVSNQPQHF	.	TRBV4-1
CASSLLGGRDSQETQYF	.	TRBV7-3
CASSLRDRVTEAFF	TRBD1	TRBV11-1
CASSYSRYGTPYGYTF	.	TRBV6-8
CASSPGQGGYIEQFF	TRBD1	TRBV7-9
CASSLASASGGETQYF	.	TRBV7-2
CASRPTGGGSEEQYF	.	TRBV7-9
CASSPLPYEQYF	.	TRBV7-9
CSAQVYGQGFYEQYF	TRBD1	TRBV20-1
CASRDTGVSGNTIYF	TRBD1	TRBV2
CASSLRDRVDGYTF	TRBD1	TRBV28
CASSRQGTGNTIYF	.	TRBV11-2
CASSWGFSEDTQYF	.	TRBV12-3/TRBV12-4
CASSQGYPGSNQPQHF	.	TRBV16
CASSPSAGTYNEQFF	.	TRBV7-2
CASSLVTQGGNTEAFF	TRBD1	TRBV7-2
CASSARIQETQYF	.	TRBV28
CASSLGGTGGSGYTF	TRBD1	TRBV7-6
CASRPWDSYEQYF	TRBD1	TRBV27
CAISESPDRGSEQYF	TRBD1	TRBV10-3
CASSPHTGSPGELFF	.	TRBV28
CASSLDYRGSVNTEAFF	TRBD1	TRBV7-6
CASSFRLAGGTDTQYF	TRBD2	TRBV27
CASSQVESGGYEQYF	TRBD2	TRBV4-1